The 24 T cell receptor beta chains presented below share a single source sample, sequenced in a study of cytomegalovirus exposure and HLA in healthy donors. The PCR used 60 Vbeta and 13 Jbeta primers. The data were produced by immunoSEQ multiplex PCR, yet TCRdb's version contains in-frame clones alone and is incomplete. In the table there are 110,000 to 150,000 clones, 70% to 80% of which are singletons. The sequenced sample consisted of PBMCs. These receptors all stem from a female donor in good health and CMV-seronegative.

Comment on this clone: Other DNA variants within this sample encode the same CDR3. CDR3 protein: CSVGEGDEQYF. In nucleotides, the CDR3 is TGCAGCGTTGGGGAGGGAGACGAGCAGTACTTC. This chain uses TRBV29-1 with TRBJ2-7; 7 positions agree with TRBD2. The CDR3 contains 11 residues. Germline V lookup: CDR1 SQVTM, CDR2 ANQGSEA. V lost 4 bases and J lost 5; bases outside the gene matches: 2.

This chain joins TRBV7-2 and TRBJ1-2, with D tentatively TRBD1 (5 bases). V lost 0 bases to trimming and J lost 8 bases, with 16 bases between them. Per the germline V gene, CDR1 is SGHTA and CDR2 is FQGNSA. The CDR3 contains 15 residues. In nucleotides, the CDR3 is TGTGCCAGCAGCTTAGCTTCCGGGGGGAGTAACGGCTACACCTTC. Its translation: CASSLASGGSNGYTF.

V and J are TRBV6-1 and TRBJ2-7; 7 bases map to TRBD2. The CDR3 loop spans 18 amino acids. Germline CDR1 is MNHNS and CDR2 is SASEGT. Trimming removed 1 base from V and 1 base from J; junction bases left unmatched: 13. CDR3 protein: CASSEGHFWGGSSYEQYF. The CDR3 DNA sequence: TGTGCCAGCAGTGAAGGCCATTTTTGGGGGGGATCTTCCTACGAGCAGTACTTC.

V is TRBV11-3 and J is TRBJ1-2; perhaps TRBD1 as D (5 bases). The CDR3 loop spans 15 amino acids. Trimming removed 3 bases from V and 2 bases from J, with 13 bases in between. Germline loops: CDR1 SGHNT, CDR2 YENEEA. CDR3 amino acids: CASSFYRPWNYGYTF. DNA for the CDR3: TGTGCCAGCAGCTTTTACAGGCCCTGGAACTATGGCTACACCTTC. Full variable domain (rest looked up from reference TRBV11-3 and TRBJ1-2): EAGVVQSPRYKIIEKKQPVAFWCNPISGHNTLYWYLQNLGQGPELLIRYENEEAVDDSQLPKDRFSAERLKGVDSTLKIQPAELGDSAVYLCASSFYRPWNYGYTFGSGTRLTVV.

The genes are TRBV7-3 and TRBJ1-2; tentatively, D is TRBD1 (5 bases). Trimming took off 5 bases at V and 0 bases at J, with 13 bases between the two ends. This CDR3 has 15 amino acids. CDR1 and CDR2 from the germline V gene are SGHTA and FQGTGA. CDR3 coding DNA: TGTGCCAGCAGCCCCCACAGGACTACTAACTATGGCTACACCTTC. It encodes CASSPHRTTNYGYTF. Based on the CDR3 plus reference TRBV7-3 and TRBJ1-2, the full variable domain is GAGVSQTPSNKVTEKGKYVELRCDPISGHTALYWYRQSLGQGPEFLIYFQGTGAADDSGLPNDRFFAVRPEGSVSTLKIQRTERGDSAVYLCASSPHRTTNYGYTFGSGTRLTVV.

J is TRBJ2-5 and V is TRBV28; D is possibly TRBD1 (5 bases). The V and J ends lost 2 bases and 1 base respectively, with 11 bases between them. Germline V gene lookup returns CDR1 MDHEN and CDR2 SYDVKM. This CDR3 is built from 15 residues. This CDR3 is CASSLGSRAQETQYF. The DNA of the CDR3 is TGTGCCAGCAGTTTAGGATCCAGGGCCCAAGAGACCCAGTACTTC.

This chain joins TRBV7-2 and TRBJ2-3, with D uncertain. Between the trimmed V and J ends, which lost 1 base and 0 bases, there was a span of 8 bases. In germline, CDR1 is SGHTA, CDR2 FQGNSA. The CDR3 runs to 15 residues. The CDR3 loop is CASSLVADSTDTQYF. Here the CDR3 DNA reads TGTGCCAGCAGCTTAGTGGCGGATAGCACAGATACGCAGTATTTT.

The chain couples TRBV4-1 to TRBJ1-5, with 9 bases aligning to TRBD1. V gave up 4 bases and J gave up 7 bases; unmatched junction bases: 8. This CDR3 is built from 15 residues. Germline CDR1 reads MGHRA; CDR2 reads YSYEKL. The CDR3 coding sequence is TGCGCCAGCAGCCGTTTACAGGGGGCGCGGCAGCCCCAGCATTTT. This gives the protein CASSRLQGARQPQHF.

The chain's CDR3 is CAWSRLLAGKETQYF. CDR3 in DNA: TGTGCCTGGAGTCGATTACTAGCGGGAAAAGAGACCCAGTACTTC. The rearrangement links TRBV30 to TRBJ2-5; 10 bases line up with TRBD2. V gave up 2 bases and J gave up 3 bases; unmatched junction bases: 6. From germline, CDR1 is GTSNPN and CDR2 SVGIG (reference sequence). There are 15 residues in the CDR3. The full variable domain, its missing parts supplied by reference TRBV30 and TRBJ2-5, is SQTIHQWPATLVQPVGSPLSLECTVEGTSNPNLYWYRQAAGRGLQLLFYSVGIGQISSEVPQNLSASRPQDRQFILSSKKLLLSDSGFYLCAWSRLLAGKETQYFGPGTRLLVL.

The rearrangement uses TRBV4-1 and TRBJ2-5; 12 positions agree with TRBD2. This CDR3 spans 16 amino acids. Germline CDR1 is MGHRA and CDR2 is YSYEKL. Unmatched junction bases numbered 8, after V lost 5 bases and J lost 4 bases. This CDR3 is CASSTTVGLAGETQYF. The CDR3 nucleotides read TGCGCCAGCAGCACCACCGTGGGACTAGCGGGAGAGACCCAGTACTTC.

The gene calls are TRBV5-6 and TRBJ2-1; 14 bases align to TRBD2. CDR3 length: 19 amino acids. Germline values: CDR1 SGHDT, CDR2 YYEEEE. With 6 bases clipped from V and 0 bases from J, the junction kept 11 bases outside the gene matches. The CDR3: CASTPRGLAGASSYNEQFF. The CDR3, as DNA: TGTGCCAGCACCCCAAGGGGACTAGCGGGAGCGAGCTCCTACAATGAGCAGTTCTTC.

The rearrangement joins TRBV10-3 to TRBJ1-2; D possibly corresponds to TRBD1 (6 bases). This CDR3 spans 14 amino acids. Germline V gives CDR1 ENHRY, CDR2 SYGVKD. Trimming took off 2 bases at V and 4 bases at J, with 11 bases between the two ends. This CDR3 is CAISEAGAIYGYTF. The CDR3 nucleotides read TGTGCCATCAGTGAGGCAGGGGCGATCTATGGCTACACCTTC.

This chain joins TRBV4-1 and TRBJ1-1; D possibly corresponds to TRBD1 (6 bases). The CDR3 length is 13 residues. Germline loops: CDR1 MGHRA, CDR2 YSYEKL. V was trimmed by 3 bases and J by 8 bases, leaving 13 bases between them. In DNA, the CDR3 is TGCGCCAGCAGCCACCTGGGGGCCCCCGAAGCTTTCTTT. Translated: CASSHLGAPEAFF.

V gene TRBV7-2 combines with J gene TRBJ1-4; TRBD1 matches at 7 bases. CDR1 SGHTA and CDR2 FQGNSA come from the germline V gene. The CDR3 runs to 15 residues. J gave up 5 bases and V 4 bases, and 7 bases lay outside the gene matches. As DNA, the CDR3 is TGTGCCAGCAGCTCAAACAGGGGATGGAATGAAAAACTGTTTTTT. Translated: CASSSNRGWNEKLFF.

This clone has just one count. The same CDR3 arises from other DNA sequences in this sample as well. The chain has TRBV11-2 and TRBJ2-7, with D uncertain. This CDR3 spans 12 amino acids. The germline gives CDR1 SGHAT, CDR2 FQNNGV. Trimming left V 1 base short and J 3 bases short, with 4 bases between. The CDR3 bases are TGTGCCAGCAGCTTAGGCAGCTACGAGCAGTACTTC. Translation gives CASSLGSYEQYF.

The chain has TRBV5-4 and TRBJ1-6, with D tentatively TRBD1 (5 bases). Germline-derived CDR1 and CDR2 are SGHNT and YYREEE (reference sequence). CDR3 length: 17 amino acids. Trimming shortened V by 6 bases and J by 4 bases, and 20 bases separated the two germline ends. The CDR3 reads CASTPAGGSNYNSPLHF. The CDR3 DNA is TGTGCCAGCACCCCCGCGGGGGGGTCCAATTATAATTCACCCCTCCACTTT.

The sample holds one count of this clone. The chain employs TRBV6-5 and TRBJ1-4, with D possibly TRBD1 on 5 matching bases. The germline V and J ends were trimmed by 6 bases and 5 bases, with 13 bases remaining between them. CDR3 length equals 14 residues. The germline CDR1 and CDR2 sequences are MNHEY and SVGAGI. This chain's CDR3 is CASRPGRVNEKLFF. In DNA form, the CDR3 reads TGTGCCAGCAGGCCCGGCAGGGTAAATGAAAAACTGTTTTTT.

This clone was counted once. As DNA, the CDR3 is TGTGCCATCAAAACGGGAGGGATTCAAGAGACCCAGTACTTC. This gives the protein CAIKTGGIQETQYF. The genes are TRBV10-3 and TRBJ2-5; TRBD2 aligns across 8 bases. Germline lookup yields CDR1 ENHRY and CDR2 SYGVKD. The trim removed 7 bases at V and 2 bases at J, leaving 6 bases unmatched. This CDR3 spans 14 amino acids.

Only one count was recorded for this clone. The V call is TRBV12-5, the J call TRBJ2-7; 15 nucleotides agree with TRBD2. The CDR3 is 15 residues long. With 6 bases clipped from V and 3 bases from J, the junction kept 3 bases outside the gene matches. CDR1 and CDR2 (germline): LGHNT, FRNRAP. The chain's CDR3 is CASGPGLAGGYEQYF. CDR3 DNA sequence: TGTGCTAGTGGCCCGGGACTAGCGGGGGGCTACGAGCAGTACTTC.

The DNA for the CDR3 is TGTGCCAGCAGTAGGACAGGCCGGGGGGGCTACACCTTC. It yields the protein CASSRTGRGGYTF. The rearrangement links TRBV2 to TRBJ1-2; 7 bases are shared with TRBD1. Germline V gives CDR1 SNHLY, CDR2 FYNNEI. The CDR3 is made up of 13 amino acids. The junction had 8 bases not matched to a gene; V was cut back by 5 bases and J by 8 bases. Using reference TRBV2 and TRBJ1-2 for the parts outside the CDR3, the full variable domain is EPEVTQTPSHQVTQMGQEVILRCVPISNHLYFYWYRQILGQKVEFLVSFYNNEISEKSEIFDDQFSVERPDGSNFTLKIRSTKLEDSAMYFCASSRTGRGGYTFGSGTRLTVV.

The chain carries TRBV27 and TRBJ1-2; weak D call: TRBD1 (6 bases). Germline V CDR1 and CDR2: MNHEY, SMNVEV (reference sequence). The germline V and J ends were trimmed by 3 bases and 5 bases, with 13 bases remaining between them. The CDR3 contains 14 residues. Here the CDR3 reads CASSFSGQTYGYTF. The CDR3 DNA reads TGTGCCAGCAGTTTCTCCGGACAGACTTATGGCTACACCTTC.

The chain joins TRBV2 to TRBJ1-4, with D possibly TRBD1 on 5 matching bases. The CDR3 runs 15 residues. V was trimmed by 3 bases and J by 8 bases, leaving 16 bases between them. CDR1 and CDR2 (germline): SNHLY, FYNNEI. DNA of the CDR3: TGTGCCAGCAGTGATCGCGGGGGAGGGTACGAAAAACTGTTTTTT. Translating gives CASSDRGGGYEKLFF.

A single count supports this clone. The chain recombines TRBV4-3 with TRBJ2-7; 9 bases match TRBD2. The CDR3 covers 15 residues. V trimming: 0 bases; J trimming: 6 bases; junction bases outside the gene matches: 6. The germline CDR1 and CDR2 sequences are LGHNA and YSLEER. The CDR3 protein is CASSQDPRGGREQYF. For the CDR3, the DNA is TGCGCCAGCAGCCAAGATCCGCGGGGGGGCCGCGAGCAGTACTTC.

The V and J genes are TRBV2 and TRBJ2-2; D gene ambiguous. Trimming shortened V by 2 bases and J by 3 bases, and 10 bases separated the two germline ends. Germline values: CDR1 SNHLY, CDR2 FYNNEI. This CDR3 comprises 15 residues. The DNA of the CDR3 is TGTGCCAGCAGTGAATCCCGCAGGCACACCGGGGAGCTGTTTTTT. Amino acid sequence: CASSESRRHTGELFF.